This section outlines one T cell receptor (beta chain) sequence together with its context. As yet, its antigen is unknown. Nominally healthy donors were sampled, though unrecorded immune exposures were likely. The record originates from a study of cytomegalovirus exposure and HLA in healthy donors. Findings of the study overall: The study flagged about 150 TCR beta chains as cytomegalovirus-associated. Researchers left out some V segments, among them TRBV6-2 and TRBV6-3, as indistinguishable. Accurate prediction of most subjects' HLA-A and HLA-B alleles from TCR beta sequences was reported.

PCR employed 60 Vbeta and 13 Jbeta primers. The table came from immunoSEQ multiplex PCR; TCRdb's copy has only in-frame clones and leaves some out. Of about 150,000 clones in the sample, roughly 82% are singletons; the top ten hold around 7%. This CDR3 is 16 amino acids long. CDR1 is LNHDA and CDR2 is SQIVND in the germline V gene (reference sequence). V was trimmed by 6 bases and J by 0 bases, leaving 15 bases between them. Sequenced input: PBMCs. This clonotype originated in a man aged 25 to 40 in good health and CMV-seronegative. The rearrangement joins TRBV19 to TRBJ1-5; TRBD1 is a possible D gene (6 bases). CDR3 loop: CASSPRTDFSNQPQHF. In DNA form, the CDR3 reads TGTGCCAGTAGCCCTCGGACAGACTTTAGCAATCAGCCCCAGCATTTT.